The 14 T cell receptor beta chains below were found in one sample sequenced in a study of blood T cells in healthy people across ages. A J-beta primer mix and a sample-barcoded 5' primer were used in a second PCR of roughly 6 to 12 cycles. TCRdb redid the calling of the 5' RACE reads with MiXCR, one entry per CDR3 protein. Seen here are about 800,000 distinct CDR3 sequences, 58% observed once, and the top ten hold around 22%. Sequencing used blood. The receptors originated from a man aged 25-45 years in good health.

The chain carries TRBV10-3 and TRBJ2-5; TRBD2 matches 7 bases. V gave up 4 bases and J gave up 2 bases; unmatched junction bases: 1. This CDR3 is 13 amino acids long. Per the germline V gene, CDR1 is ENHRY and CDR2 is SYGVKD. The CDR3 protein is CAISAGGQETQYF. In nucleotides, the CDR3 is TGTGCCATCAGTGCCGGGGGGCAAGAGACCCAGTACTTC.

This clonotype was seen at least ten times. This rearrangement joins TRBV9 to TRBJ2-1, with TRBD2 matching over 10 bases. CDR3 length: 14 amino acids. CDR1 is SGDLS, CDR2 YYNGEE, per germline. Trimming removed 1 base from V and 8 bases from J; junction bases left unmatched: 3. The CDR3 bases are TGTGCCAGCAGCGTAAGCGGGGGGGCTTATGAGCAGTTCTTC. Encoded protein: CASSVSGGAYEQFF. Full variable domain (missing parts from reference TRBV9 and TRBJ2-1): DSGVTQTPKHLITATGQRVTLRCSPRSGDLSVYWYQQSLDQGLQFLIQYYNGEERAKGNILERFSAQQFPDLHSELNLSSLELGDSALYFCASSVSGGAYEQFFGPGTRLTVL.

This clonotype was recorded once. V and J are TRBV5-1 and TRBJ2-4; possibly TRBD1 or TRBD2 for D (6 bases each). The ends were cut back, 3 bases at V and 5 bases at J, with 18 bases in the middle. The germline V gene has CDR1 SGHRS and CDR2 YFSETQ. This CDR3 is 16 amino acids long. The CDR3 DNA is TGCGCCAGCAGCTCGCTGGGGGGCCTTCAAGAAAACATTCAGTACTTC. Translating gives CASSSLGGLQENIQYF.

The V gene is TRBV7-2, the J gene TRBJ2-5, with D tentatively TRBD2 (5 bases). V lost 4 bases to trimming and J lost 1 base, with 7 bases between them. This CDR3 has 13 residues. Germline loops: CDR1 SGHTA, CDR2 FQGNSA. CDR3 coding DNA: TGTGCCAGCAGCTGCCGGGGCCAAGAGACCCAGTACTTC. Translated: CASSCRGQETQYF. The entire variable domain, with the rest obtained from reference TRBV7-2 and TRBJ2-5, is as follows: GAGVSQSPSNKVTEKGKDVELRCDPISGHTALYWYRQSLGQGLEFLIYFQGNSAPDKSGLPSDRFSAERTGGSVSTLTIQRTQQEDSAVYLCASSCRGQETQYFGPGTRLLVL.

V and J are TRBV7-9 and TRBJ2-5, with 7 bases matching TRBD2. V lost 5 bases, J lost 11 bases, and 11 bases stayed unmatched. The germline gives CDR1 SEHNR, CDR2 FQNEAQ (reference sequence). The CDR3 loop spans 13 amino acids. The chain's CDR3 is CASSPGGVKEQYF. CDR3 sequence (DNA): TGTGCCAGCAGCCCTGGGGGGGTTAAAGAGCAGTACTTC.

CDR3 DNA: TGCAGTATGCACCAGCCCCCGTATGGCTACACCTTC. It yields the protein CSMHQPPYGYTF. This sequence joins TRBV20-1 and TRBJ1-2; D gene uncertain. CDR3 length: 12 residues. V lost 8 bases, J lost 5 bases, and 15 bases lay in between. Germline-derived CDR1 and CDR2 are DFQATT and SNEGSKA (reference sequence).

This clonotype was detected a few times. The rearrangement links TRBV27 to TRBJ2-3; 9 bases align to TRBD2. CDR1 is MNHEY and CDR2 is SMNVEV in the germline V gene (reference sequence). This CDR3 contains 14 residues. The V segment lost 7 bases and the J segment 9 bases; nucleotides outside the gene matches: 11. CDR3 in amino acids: CASNGLARSGTQYF. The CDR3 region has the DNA TGTGCCAGCAACGGACTAGCGCGTTCTGGAACGCAGTATTTT.

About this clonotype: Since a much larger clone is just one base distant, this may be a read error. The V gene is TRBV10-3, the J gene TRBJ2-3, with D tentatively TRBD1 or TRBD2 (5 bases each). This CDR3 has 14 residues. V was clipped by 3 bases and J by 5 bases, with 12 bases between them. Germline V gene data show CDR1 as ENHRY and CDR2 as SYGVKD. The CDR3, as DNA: TGTGCCATCAGTGACGGGGCGGCCCGAGATACGCAGTATTTT. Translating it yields CAISDGAARDTQYF.

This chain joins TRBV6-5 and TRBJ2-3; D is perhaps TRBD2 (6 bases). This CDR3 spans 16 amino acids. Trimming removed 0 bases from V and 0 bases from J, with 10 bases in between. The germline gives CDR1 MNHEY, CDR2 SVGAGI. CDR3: CASSYSASVSTDTQYF. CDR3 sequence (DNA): TGTGCCAGCAGTTACTCCGCTAGCGTAAGCACAGATACGCAGTATTTT.

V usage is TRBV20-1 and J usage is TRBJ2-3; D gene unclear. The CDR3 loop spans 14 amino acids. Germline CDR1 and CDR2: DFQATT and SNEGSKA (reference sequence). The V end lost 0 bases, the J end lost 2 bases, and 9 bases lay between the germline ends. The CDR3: CSAREARATDTQYF. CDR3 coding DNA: TGCAGTGCTAGAGAAGCCAGAGCCACAGATACGCAGTATTTT.

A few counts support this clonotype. In DNA form, the CDR3 reads TGTGCCAGCAGCCAAGAGTGGGGACAGACAAACATTCAGTACTTC. Its translation is CASSQEWGQTNIQYF. This chain links TRBV4-2 with TRBJ2-4; TRBD1 matches at 7 bases. Germline loops: CDR1 LGHNA, CDR2 YNFKEQ. CDR3 length equals 15 residues. The ends lost 0 bases at V and 6 bases at J; junction bases unmatched: 5.

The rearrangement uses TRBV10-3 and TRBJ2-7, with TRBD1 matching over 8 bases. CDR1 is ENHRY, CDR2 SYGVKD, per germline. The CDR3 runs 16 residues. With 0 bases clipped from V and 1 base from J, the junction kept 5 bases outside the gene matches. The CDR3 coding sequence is TGTGCCATCAGTGAGTCCGACAGGGGCGTTTCCTACGAGCAGTACTTC. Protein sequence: CAISESDRGVSYEQYF.

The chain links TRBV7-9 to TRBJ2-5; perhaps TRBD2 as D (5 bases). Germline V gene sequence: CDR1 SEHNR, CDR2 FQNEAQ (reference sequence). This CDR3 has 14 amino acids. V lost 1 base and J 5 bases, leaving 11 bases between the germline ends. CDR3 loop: CASSLGLDLETQYF. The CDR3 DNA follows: TGTGCCAGCAGCTTAGGTCTGGACTTGGAGACCCAGTACTTC.

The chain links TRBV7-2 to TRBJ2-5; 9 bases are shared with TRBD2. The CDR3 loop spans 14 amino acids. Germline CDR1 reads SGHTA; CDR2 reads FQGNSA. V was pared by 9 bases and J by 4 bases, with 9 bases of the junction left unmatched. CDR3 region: CASGALAGTETQYF. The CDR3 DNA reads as TGTGCCAGTGGCGCCCTAGCGGGGACAGAGACCCAGTACTTC.